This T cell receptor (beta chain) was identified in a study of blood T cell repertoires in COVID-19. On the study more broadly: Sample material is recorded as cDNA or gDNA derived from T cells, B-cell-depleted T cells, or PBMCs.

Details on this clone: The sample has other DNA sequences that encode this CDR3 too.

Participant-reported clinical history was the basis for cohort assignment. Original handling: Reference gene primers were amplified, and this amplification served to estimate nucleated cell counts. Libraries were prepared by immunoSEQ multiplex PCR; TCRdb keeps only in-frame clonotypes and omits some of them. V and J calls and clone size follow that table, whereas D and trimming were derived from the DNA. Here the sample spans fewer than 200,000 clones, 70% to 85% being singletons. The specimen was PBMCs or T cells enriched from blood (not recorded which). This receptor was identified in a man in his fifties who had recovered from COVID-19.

The CDR3 here is CASSSGTGSYEQYF. The CDR3 DNA reads as TGCGCCAGCAGCTCCGGGACAGGATCCTACGAGCAGTACTTC. The J gene is TRBJ2-7, the V gene TRBV5-1; TRBD1 aligns across 8 bases. V gave up 3 bases and J gave up 1 base; unmatched junction bases: 3. Germline CDR1 SGHRS, CDR2 YFSETQ. This CDR3 comprises 14 residues.